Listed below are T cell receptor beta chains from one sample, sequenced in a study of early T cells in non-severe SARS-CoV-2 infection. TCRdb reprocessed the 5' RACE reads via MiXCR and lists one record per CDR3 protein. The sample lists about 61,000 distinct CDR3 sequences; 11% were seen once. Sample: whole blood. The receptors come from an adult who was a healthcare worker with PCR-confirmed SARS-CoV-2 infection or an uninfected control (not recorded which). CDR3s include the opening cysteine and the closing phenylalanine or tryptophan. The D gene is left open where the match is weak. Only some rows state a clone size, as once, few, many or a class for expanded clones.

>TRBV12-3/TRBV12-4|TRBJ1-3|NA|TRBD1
TGTGCCAGCAGTGACAGGGCCTCTGGAAACACCATATATTTT
CASSDRASGNTIYF
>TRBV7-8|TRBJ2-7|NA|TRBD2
TGTGCCAGCAGCCCCCAGGGACTAGCCCAAAGCGAGCAGTACTTC
CASSPQGLAQSEQYF
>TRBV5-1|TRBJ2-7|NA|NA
TGCGCCAGCAGCGCCCGAGGGGGCGAGCAGTACTTC
CASSARGGEQYF
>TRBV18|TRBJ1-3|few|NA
TGTGCCAGCTCACAGAACCGGGACATCTCTGGAAACACCATATATTTT
CASSQNRDISGNTIYF
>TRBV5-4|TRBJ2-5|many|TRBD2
TGTGCCAGCAGCTTGGGAATAGCGGGGACCGGAGAGACCCAGTACTTC
CASSLGIAGTGETQYF
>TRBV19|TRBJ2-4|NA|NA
TGTGCCAGTAGTCCGGCAGGGTCCAAAAACATTCAGTACTTC
CASSPAGSKNIQYF
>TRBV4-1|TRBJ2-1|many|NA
TGCGCCAGCAGCCAAGATCATGGCAGATACAATGAGCAGTTCTTC
CASSQDHGRYNEQFF
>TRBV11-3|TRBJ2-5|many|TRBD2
TGTGCCAGCAGCCCTGGACTAGAAGCGGAGACCCAGTACTTC
CASSPGLEAETQYF
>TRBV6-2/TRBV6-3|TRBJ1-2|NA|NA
TGTGCCAGCAGTTACACCACGACAGACACCGGCTACACCTTC
CASSYTTTDTGYTF
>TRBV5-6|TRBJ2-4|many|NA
TGTGCCAGCAACCTCCGCGGGGTGAAAAACATTCAGTACTTC
CASNLRGVKNIQYF
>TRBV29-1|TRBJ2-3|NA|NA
TGCAGCGGCGGGGGCCTCACAGATACGCAGTATTTT
CSGGGLTDTQYF
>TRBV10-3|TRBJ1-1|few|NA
TGTGCCACCGCAGCGGGACGGAACACTGAAGCTTTCTTT
CATAAGRNTEAFF
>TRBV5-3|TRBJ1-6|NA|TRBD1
TGTGCCAGAAGCTTTGAGACAGGGGCCCCCCTCTCCTATAATTCACCCCTCCACTTT
CARSFETGAPLSYNSPLHF
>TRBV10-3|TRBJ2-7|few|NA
TGTGCCATCAGTCCTAACAACCACGAGCAGTACTTC
CAISPNNHEQYF
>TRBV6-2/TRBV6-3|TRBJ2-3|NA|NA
TGTGCCAGCAGCCGTCGTGATACGCAGTATTTT
CASSRRDTQYF
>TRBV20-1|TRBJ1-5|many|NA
TGCAGTGCGGGGGACACTCAGATTAGCAATCAGCCCCAGCATTTT
CSAGDTQISNQPQHF
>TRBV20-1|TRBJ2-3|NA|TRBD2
TGCAGTGCTGCCCCCGGACTAGCGGGGGGATGGGATACGCAGTATTTT
CSAAPGLAGGWDTQYF
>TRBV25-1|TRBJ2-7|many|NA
TGTGCCAGCAGTAACCCGGGGGAGGCCTACGAGCAGTACTTC
CASSNPGEAYEQYF
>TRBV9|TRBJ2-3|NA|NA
TGTGCCAGCAGCGTAGGAGAGGGGTTCCCCCTTAACACAGATACGCAGTATTTT
CASSVGEGFPLNTDTQYF
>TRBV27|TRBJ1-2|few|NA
TGTGCCAGCAGTTTCAAGGCCCCCTGGGGGGGCTACACCTTC
CASSFKAPWGGYTF
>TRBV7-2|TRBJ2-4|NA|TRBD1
TGTGCCAGCAGCCCACGGACAGGGCCAAACATTCAGTACTTC
CASSPRTGPNIQYF
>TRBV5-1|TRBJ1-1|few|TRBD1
TGCGCCAGCAGCTTGGCCGGACAGGGGATCACTGAAGCTTTCTTT
CASSLAGQGITEAFF
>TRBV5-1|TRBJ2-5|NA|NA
TGCGCCAGCAGCTTGGATCCTAGTACTCAAGAGACCCAGTACTTC
CASSLDPSTQETQYF
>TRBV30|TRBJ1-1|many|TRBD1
TGTGCCTGGAGTGACCGACAGGGGATGAACACTGAAGCTTTCTTT
CAWSDRQGMNTEAFF
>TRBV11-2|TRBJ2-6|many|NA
TGTGCCAGCAGCCGATTTGGCCTGAGGAACGTCCTGACTTTC
CASSRFGLRNVLTF
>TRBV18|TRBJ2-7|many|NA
TGTGCCAGCTCACCACCGGGGCAGTACGAGCAGTACTTC
CASSPPGQYEQYF
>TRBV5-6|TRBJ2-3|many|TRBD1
TGTGCCAGCAGCTACCCGACAGGGTTTGGCACAGATACGCAGTATTTT
CASSYPTGFGTDTQYF
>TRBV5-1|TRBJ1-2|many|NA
TGCGCCAGCAGCTTTGGGGGGAGGAACTATGGCTACACCTTC
CASSFGGRNYGYTF
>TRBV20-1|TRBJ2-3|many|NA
TGCAGTGCTAGAGATCCCCCGGGTGCTATCCGATACACAGATACGCAGTATTTT
CSARDPPGAIRYTDTQYF
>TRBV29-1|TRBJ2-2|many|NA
TGCAGCGTTGACGGGGGATTCACCGGGGAGCTGTTTTTT
CSVDGGFTGELFF
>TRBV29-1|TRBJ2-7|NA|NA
TGCAGCGTCGGTCTTGGTGGCTCCTACGAGCAGTACTTC
CSVGLGGSYEQYF
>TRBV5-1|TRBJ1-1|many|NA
TGCGCCAGCAGCTTGCAGCTTTTGGGTGGCACTGAAGCTTTCTTT
CASSLQLLGGTEAFF
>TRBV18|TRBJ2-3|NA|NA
TGTGCCAGCTCAACCATGACAGATACGCAGTATTTT
CASSTMTDTQYF
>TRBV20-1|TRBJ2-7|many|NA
TGCAGTGCTCGAGATCCAACTTCTTATAGTCGCGAGCAGTACTTC
CSARDPTSYSREQYF
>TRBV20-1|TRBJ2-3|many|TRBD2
TGCAGTGCTAGGTCTAGCGGGGACACAGATACGCAGTATTTT
CSARSSGDTDTQYF
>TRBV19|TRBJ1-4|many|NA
TGTGCCAGTTCGGACCGAACGATTATTAATGAAAAACTGTTTTTT
CASSDRTIINEKLFF
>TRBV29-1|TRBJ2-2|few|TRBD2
TGCAGCGTGCTGACTAGCGGGGTCACCGGGGAGCTGTTTTTT
CSVLTSGVTGELFF
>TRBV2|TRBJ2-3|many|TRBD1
TGTGCCAGCAGTGCCCTGGGGACAGGGGGTAGCACAGATACGCAGTATTTT
CASSALGTGGSTDTQYF
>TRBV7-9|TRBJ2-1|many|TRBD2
TGTGCCAGCAGCCCCCGGGGAGGGGAGATAGTCAATGAGCAGTTCTTC
CASSPRGGEIVNEQFF
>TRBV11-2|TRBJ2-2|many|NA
TGTGCCAGCAGCCCCAGACCCAGCCGGGAGCTGTTTTTT
CASSPRPSRELFF
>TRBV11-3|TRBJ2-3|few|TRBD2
TGTGCCAGCAGCCCGGGAGGGGGGCAAACGGATACGCAGTATTTT
CASSPGGGQTDTQYF
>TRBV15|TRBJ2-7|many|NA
TGTGCCACCGGACAGTCAGGCTACGAGCAGTACTTC
CATGQSGYEQYF
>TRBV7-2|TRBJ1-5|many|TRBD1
TGTGCCAGCAGCTTACGACAGGGTCAGCCCCAGCATTTT
CASSLRQGQPQHF
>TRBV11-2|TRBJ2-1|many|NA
TGTGCCAGCAGCTTAAGAGGGGTTCTGGACGGTGAGCAGTTCTTC
CASSLRGVLDGEQFF
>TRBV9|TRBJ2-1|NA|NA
TGTGCCAGCAGCGTAGAGGGGGACCCTGCTAATGAGCAGTTCTTC
CASSVEGDPANEQFF
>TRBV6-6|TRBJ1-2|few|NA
TGTGCCAGCAGTTGGAGGACAGCGGGCTATGGCTACACCTTC
CASSWRTAGYGYTF
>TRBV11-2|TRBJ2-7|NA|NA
TGTGCCAGCAGCCGGACGGGCTCCTACGAGCAGTACTTC
CASSRTGSYEQYF
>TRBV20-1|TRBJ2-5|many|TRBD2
TGCAGTGCGGATTCCCCCCTACTAGCGGGGGGGAAAGAGACCCAGTACTTC
CSADSPLLAGGKETQYF
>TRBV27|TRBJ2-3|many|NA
TGTGCCAGCAGTCCCCAGCGTGATACGCAGTATTTT
CASSPQRDTQYF
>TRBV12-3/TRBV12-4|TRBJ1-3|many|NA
TGTGCCAGCAGCCCCTCACAGGGATCTGGAAACACCATATATTTT
CASSPSQGSGNTIYF
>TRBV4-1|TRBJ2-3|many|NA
TGCGCCAGCAGCCAGGGCCCTGTATTAGGCACAGATACGCAGTATTTT
CASSQGPVLGTDTQYF
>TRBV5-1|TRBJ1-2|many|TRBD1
TGCGCCAGCAGCTTCTCCCGGGACAGGATTGGCCATGGCTACACCTTC
CASSFSRDRIGHGYTF
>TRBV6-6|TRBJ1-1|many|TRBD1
TGTGCCAGCAGGGGCCTTACAGGGGGCAGGACTGAAGCTTTCTTT
CASRGLTGGRTEAFF
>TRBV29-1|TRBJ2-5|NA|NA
TGCAGCGCCGGACCCACCGGGACGAAGACCCAGTACTTC
CSAGPTGTKTQYF
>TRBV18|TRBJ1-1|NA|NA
TGTGCCAGCTCACCAGACAGTTACGCGAACACTGAAGCTTTCTTT
CASSPDSYANTEAFF
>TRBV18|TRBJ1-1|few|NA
TGTGCCAGCTCGGCGGGGGTCTTTGGCACTGAAGCTTTCTTT
CASSAGVFGTEAFF